The rows below give T cell receptor beta chains drawn from one sample of a study of blood T cell repertoires in COVID-19. Only in-frame clones appear in the TCRdb table, and some are missing; sequencing was by immunoSEQ multiplex PCR. Among some 320,000 clones listed, over 85% were seen once. Input material: PBMCs or T cells enriched from blood (not recorded which). The origin of the receptors is a man in his sixties who had recovered from COVID-19. Each CDR3 is given with its conserved first and last residue. Fields, in order: clone size, CDR3 length, J gene, D gene, V gene, CDR3 protein, CDR3 DNA. The D gene is left open where the match is weak. Expanded clones get a size class; other rows say once, few or many, or leave the size out.

clone_size: .
cdr3_length: 12
j_call: TRBJ1-1
d_call: .
v_call: TRBV6-5
cdr3_aa: CASVDWLAEAFF
cdr3_nt: TGTGCCAGCGTCGATTGGCTAGCTGAAGCTTTCTTT

clone_size: .
cdr3_length: 16
j_call: TRBJ2-3
d_call: TRBD1
v_call: TRBV27
cdr3_aa: CATAGQGISSTDTQYF
cdr3_nt: TGTGCCACTGCGGGACAGGGGATCTCATCCACAGATACGCAGTATTTT

clone_size: few
cdr3_length: 15
j_call: TRBJ1-2
d_call: TRBD1
v_call: TRBV30
cdr3_aa: CAWSPGQRANYGYTF
cdr3_nt: TGTGCCTGGAGTCCGGGACAGAGGGCTAACTATGGCTACACCTTC

clone_size: .
cdr3_length: 16
j_call: TRBJ2-3
d_call: .
v_call: TRBV19
cdr3_aa: CASSIIAGFDTDTQYF
cdr3_nt: TGTGCCAGTAGTATAATTGCAGGGTTTGATACAGATACGCAGTATTTT

clone_size: .
cdr3_length: 12
j_call: TRBJ2-1
d_call: .
v_call: TRBV19
cdr3_aa: CASSTPRGEQFF
cdr3_nt: TGTGCCAGTAGTACGCCCAGAGGCGAGCAGTTCTTC

clone_size: .
cdr3_length: 15
j_call: TRBJ1-2
d_call: .
v_call: TRBV3-1/TRBV3-2
cdr3_aa: CASSQARVWVGGYTF
cdr3_nt: TGTGCCAGCAGCCAAGCCAGGGTTTGGGTTGGAGGCTACACCTTC

clone_size: once
cdr3_length: 15
j_call: TRBJ2-3
d_call: TRBD2
v_call: TRBV7-2
cdr3_aa: CASSPSGERIDTQYF
cdr3_nt: TGTGCCAGCAGCCCAAGCGGGGAGCGGATAGATACGCAGTATTTT

clone_size: .
cdr3_length: 13
j_call: TRBJ1-1
d_call: .
v_call: TRBV29-1
cdr3_aa: CSVDGGRASEAFF
cdr3_nt: TGCTCCGTTGATGGGGGCAGGGCGAGTGAAGCTTTCTTT

clone_size: .
cdr3_length: 12
j_call: TRBJ1-1
d_call: .
v_call: TRBV24-1
cdr3_aa: CATRGPNTEAFF
cdr3_nt: TGTGCCACCAGGGGCCCCAACACTGAAGCTTTCTTT

clone_size: .
cdr3_length: 14
j_call: TRBJ2-1
d_call: TRBD2
v_call: TRBV24-1
cdr3_aa: CATSESGEGNEQFF
cdr3_nt: TGTGCCACCAGTGAATCGGGGGAGGGCAATGAGCAGTTCTTC

clone_size: .
cdr3_length: 16
j_call: TRBJ1-1
d_call: .
v_call: TRBV27
cdr3_aa: CASSLLRGAGDTEAFF
cdr3_nt: TGTGCCAGCAGTTTATTACGGGGGGCTGGGGACACTGAAGCTTTCTTT

clone_size: .
cdr3_length: 14
j_call: TRBJ2-1
d_call: TRBD2
v_call: TRBV5-1
cdr3_aa: CASIAGGSYNEQFF
cdr3_nt: TGCGCCAGCATTGCGGGGGGCTCCTACAATGAGCAGTTCTTC

clone_size: .
cdr3_length: 15
j_call: TRBJ1-3
d_call: .
v_call: TRBV5-5
cdr3_aa: CASSSSGLVGNTIYF
cdr3_nt: TGTGCCAGCAGCTCCAGCGGGTTGGTTGGAAACACCATATATTTT

clone_size: .
cdr3_length: 16
j_call: TRBJ1-2
d_call: .
v_call: TRBV19
cdr3_aa: CASSMRGGGKNYGYTF
cdr3_nt: TGTGCCAGTAGTATGCGGGGTGGGGGGAAGAACTATGGCTACACCTTC

clone_size: .
cdr3_length: 14
j_call: TRBJ2-1
d_call: .
v_call: TRBV4-2
cdr3_aa: CASSQGLDYNEQFF
cdr3_nt: TGTGCCAGCAGCCAAGGACTAGACTACAATGAGCAGTTCTTC

clone_size: .
cdr3_length: 14
j_call: TRBJ2-2
d_call: .
v_call: TRBV29-1
cdr3_aa: CSVEFGSYTGELFF
cdr3_nt: TGCAGCGTTGAGTTCGGGTCCTACACCGGGGAGCTGTTTTTT

clone_size: once
cdr3_length: 14
j_call: TRBJ2-3
d_call: .
v_call: TRBV3-1/TRBV3-2
cdr3_aa: CASSLSGNSHTQYF
cdr3_nt: TGTGCCAGCAGCCTCTCGGGGAACTCCCACACGCAGTATTTT

clone_size: .
cdr3_length: 13
j_call: TRBJ2-5
d_call: TRBD1
v_call: TRBV11-3
cdr3_aa: CASSLRGSKTQYF
cdr3_nt: TGTGCCAGCAGTCTCAGGGGGTCAAAGACCCAGTACTTC

clone_size: .
cdr3_length: 15
j_call: TRBJ1-5
d_call: TRBD1
v_call: TRBV27
cdr3_aa: CASSPTGQGGQPQHF
cdr3_nt: TGTGCCAGCAGCCCGACGGGACAGGGCGGTCAGCCCCAGCATTTT

clone_size: .
cdr3_length: 15
j_call: TRBJ2-2
d_call: TRBD2
v_call: TRBV15
cdr3_aa: CATSKEIAGTGELFF
cdr3_nt: TGTGCCACCAGCAAGGAAATAGCGGGAACCGGGGAGCTGTTTTTT

clone_size: .
cdr3_length: 12
j_call: TRBJ1-2
d_call: .
v_call: TRBV30
cdr3_aa: CASNRDIGGYTF
cdr3_nt: TGTGCCAGTAACCGGGATATAGGGGGCTACACCTTC

clone_size: .
cdr3_length: 15
j_call: TRBJ2-1
d_call: .
v_call: TRBV21-1
cdr3_aa: CASSKTLAGSNEQFF
cdr3_nt: TGTGCCAGCAGCAAAACCCTAGCGGGCTCTAATGAGCAGTTCTTC

clone_size: .
cdr3_length: 15
j_call: TRBJ2-3
d_call: .
v_call: TRBV11-2
cdr3_aa: CASSLEAGSVSTQYF
cdr3_nt: TGTGCCAGCAGCTTAGAGGCAGGTAGCGTGAGTACGCAGTATTTT

clone_size: .
cdr3_length: 17
j_call: TRBJ2-1
d_call: .
v_call: TRBV4-2
cdr3_aa: CASSQDLSGYSYNEQFF
cdr3_nt: TGTGCCAGCAGCCAAGATCTCAGCGGTTACTCCTACAATGAGCAGTTCTTC

clone_size: once
cdr3_length: 15
j_call: TRBJ1-3
d_call: .
v_call: TRBV18
cdr3_aa: CASSPRQEAGNTIYF
cdr3_nt: TGTGCCAGCTCACCAAGACAGGAAGCTGGAAACACCATATATTTT

clone_size: .
cdr3_length: 16
j_call: TRBJ2-1
d_call: TRBD2
v_call: TRBV6-1
cdr3_aa: CASSEWGLAGYNEQFF
cdr3_nt: TGTGCCAGCAGTGAATGGGGACTAGCAGGGTACAATGAGCAGTTCTTC

clone_size: once
cdr3_length: 15
j_call: TRBJ2-7
d_call: TRBD2
v_call: TRBV6-5
cdr3_aa: CASSWRLAGADEQYF
cdr3_nt: TGTGCCAGCAGTTGGCGACTAGCGGGAGCCGACGAGCAGTACTTC

clone_size: .
cdr3_length: 13
j_call: TRBJ2-1
d_call: TRBD2
v_call: TRBV10-1
cdr3_aa: CASSSGLADEQFF
cdr3_nt: TGCGCCAGCTCCTCTGGACTAGCCGATGAGCAGTTCTTC

clone_size: .
cdr3_length: 12
j_call: TRBJ2-1
d_call: .
v_call: TRBV9
cdr3_aa: CASSVDITEQFF
cdr3_nt: TGTGCCAGCAGCGTAGACATAACTGAGCAGTTCTTC

clone_size: once
cdr3_length: 15
j_call: TRBJ2-1
d_call: .
v_call: TRBV19
cdr3_aa: CASSIIGHPYNEQFF
cdr3_nt: TGTGCCAGTAGTATCATAGGACACCCATACAATGAGCAGTTCTTC

clone_size: .
cdr3_length: 15
j_call: TRBJ2-1
d_call: .
v_call: TRBV3-1/TRBV3-2
cdr3_aa: CASSQAGGGGNEQFF
cdr3_nt: TGTGCCAGCAGCCAAGCGGGGGGCGGGGGAAATGAGCAGTTCTTC

clone_size: many
cdr3_length: 18
j_call: TRBJ2-3
d_call: TRBD2
v_call: TRBV3-1/TRBV3-2
cdr3_aa: CASSRGLAGGGPTDTQYF
cdr3_nt: TGTGCCAGCAGCAGGGGACTAGCGGGAGGGGGCCCCACAGATACGCAGTATTTT

clone_size: .
cdr3_length: 14
j_call: TRBJ1-2
d_call: .
v_call: TRBV7-2
cdr3_aa: CASSPGLTPYGYTF
cdr3_nt: TGTGCCAGCAGCCCGGGACTTACGCCCTATGGCTACACCTTC

clone_size: .
cdr3_length: 15
j_call: TRBJ2-1
d_call: TRBD1
v_call: TRBV9
cdr3_aa: CASSGSDRGHNEQFF
cdr3_nt: TGTGCCAGCAGCGGCTCGGACAGGGGGCACAATGAGCAGTTCTTC

clone_size: .
cdr3_length: 18
j_call: TRBJ2-7
d_call: TRBD1
v_call: TRBV4-1
cdr3_aa: CASSQDDPGGHISYEQYF
cdr3_nt: TGCGCCAGCAGCCAAGATGATCCAGGGGGTCACATCTCCTACGAGCAGTACTTC

clone_size: .
cdr3_length: 11
j_call: TRBJ2-1
d_call: .
v_call: TRBV20-1
cdr3_aa: CSALFINEQFF
cdr3_nt: TGCAGTGCCCTGTTTATTAATGAGCAGTTCTTC

clone_size: .
cdr3_length: 12
j_call: TRBJ1-2
d_call: .
v_call: TRBV2
cdr3_aa: CASSLGSDGYTF
cdr3_nt: TGTGCCAGCAGTTTAGGGAGCGATGGCTACACCTTC

clone_size: .
cdr3_length: 18
j_call: TRBJ1-6
d_call: .
v_call: TRBV11-2
cdr3_aa: CASSSGDLAFSYNSPLHF
cdr3_nt: TGTGCCAGCAGCTCAGGGGACCTCGCCTTCTCCTATAATTCACCCCTCCACTTT

clone_size: .
cdr3_length: 14
j_call: TRBJ2-2
d_call: .
v_call: TRBV2
cdr3_aa: CASSVDSYTGELFF
cdr3_nt: TGTGCCAGCAGCGTGGACAGTTACACCGGGGAGCTGTTTTTT

clone_size: .
cdr3_length: 11
j_call: TRBJ1-1
d_call: TRBD1
v_call: TRBV2
cdr3_aa: CASSLDRGAFF
cdr3_nt: TGTGCCAGCTCCCTGGACAGGGGAGCTTTCTTT

clone_size: .
cdr3_length: 13
j_call: TRBJ2-7
d_call: TRBD1
v_call: TRBV10-1
cdr3_aa: CASSEYRGNEQYF
cdr3_nt: TGCGCCAGCAGTGAGTACAGGGGAAACGAGCAGTACTTC

clone_size: once
cdr3_length: 15
j_call: TRBJ2-5
d_call: .
v_call: TRBV7-3
cdr3_aa: CASSPDSPLRETQYF
cdr3_nt: TGTGCCAGCAGCCCGGACAGTCCCCTGCGAGAGACCCAGTACTTC

clone_size: .
cdr3_length: 15
j_call: TRBJ1-4
d_call: .
v_call: TRBV7-6
cdr3_aa: CASSLNLATNEKLFF
cdr3_nt: TGTGCCAGCAGCTTAAATCTCGCAACTAATGAAAAACTGTTTTTT

clone_size: once
cdr3_length: 14
j_call: TRBJ1-1
d_call: .
v_call: TRBV5-8
cdr3_aa: CASRTASMNTEAFF
cdr3_nt: TGTGCCAGCAGGACAGCCTCGATGAACACTGAAGCTTTCTTT

clone_size: once
cdr3_length: 14
j_call: TRBJ1-1
d_call: .
v_call: TRBV21-1
cdr3_aa: CASSDWGQGNEAFF
cdr3_nt: .

clone_size: .
cdr3_length: 14
j_call: TRBJ1-2
d_call: TRBD1
v_call: TRBV5-1
cdr3_aa: CASRVGTGGFGYTF
cdr3_nt: TGCGCCAGCAGGGTCGGGACAGGGGGATTTGGCTACACCTTC

clone_size: few
cdr3_length: 15
j_call: TRBJ1-1
d_call: .
v_call: TRBV4-3
cdr3_aa: CARDRPGLPNTEAFF
cdr3_nt: TGCGCCAGAGACCGGCCGGGACTCCCGAACACTGAAGCTTTCTTT

clone_size: once
cdr3_length: 15
j_call: TRBJ2-5
d_call: TRBD1
v_call: TRBV11-3
cdr3_aa: CASSPTGEYQETQYF
cdr3_nt: TGTGCCAGCAGTCCGACAGGGGAGTACCAAGAGACCCAGTACTTC

clone_size: .
cdr3_length: 17
j_call: TRBJ1-5
d_call: .
v_call: TRBV10-1
cdr3_aa: CASSESKPRVGNQPQHF
cdr3_nt: TGCGCCAGCAGTGAGTCGAAACCGAGGGTAGGCAATCAGCCCCAGCATTTT

clone_size: .
cdr3_length: 16
j_call: TRBJ2-5
d_call: TRBD2
v_call: TRBV5-1
cdr3_aa: CASSLTSGTLQETQYF
cdr3_nt: TGCGCCAGCAGCTTGACTAGCGGGACCCTACAAGAGACCCAGTACTTC

clone_size: few
cdr3_length: 12
j_call: TRBJ1-2
d_call: TRBD1
v_call: TRBV3-1/TRBV3-2
cdr3_aa: CASSPREGAATF
cdr3_nt: TGTGCCAGCAGCCCGAGAGAGGGGGCAGCTACCTTC

clone_size: .
cdr3_length: 15
j_call: TRBJ1-2
d_call: .
v_call: TRBV12-5
cdr3_aa: CASGPMGADYYGYTF
cdr3_nt: TGTGCTAGTGGTCCGATGGGGGCAGACTACTATGGCTACACCTTC

clone_size: few
cdr3_length: 14
j_call: TRBJ2-5
d_call: .
v_call: TRBV5-1
cdr3_aa: CASSLYQGKETQYF
cdr3_nt: TGCGCCAGCAGCCTATACCAGGGTAAAGAGACCCAGTACTTC

clone_size: once
cdr3_length: 11
j_call: TRBJ2-7
d_call: TRBD1
v_call: TRBV20-1
cdr3_aa: CSAQSGGEQYF
cdr3_nt: TGCAGTGCCCAATCAGGGGGCGAGCAGTACTTC

clone_size: .
cdr3_length: 13
j_call: TRBJ1-1
d_call: .
v_call: TRBV5-5
cdr3_aa: CASSYPGSTEAFF
cdr3_nt: TGTGCCAGCAGCTACCCGGGGAGCACTGAAGCTTTCTTT

clone_size: .
cdr3_length: 11
j_call: TRBJ2-7
d_call: TRBD2
v_call: TRBV29-1
cdr3_aa: CSVGGDYEQYF
cdr3_nt: TGCAGCGTGGGGGGGGACTACGAGCAGTACTTC

clone_size: few
cdr3_length: 13
j_call: TRBJ1-1
d_call: .
v_call: TRBV5-5
cdr3_aa: CASSRQLNTEAFF
cdr3_nt: TGTGCCAGCAGCCGACAGTTGAACACTGAAGCTTTCTTT

clone_size: .
cdr3_length: 14
j_call: TRBJ2-7
d_call: TRBD1
v_call: TRBV9
cdr3_aa: CASSRRQGAYEQYF
cdr3_nt: TGTGCCAGCAGCCGTCGACAGGGGGCCTACGAGCAGTACTTC

clone_size: .
cdr3_length: 14
j_call: TRBJ2-7
d_call: .
v_call: TRBV3-1/TRBV3-2
cdr3_aa: CASSQQANSYEQYF
cdr3_nt: TGTGCCAGCAGCCAACAGGCCAACTCCTACGAGCAGTACTTC